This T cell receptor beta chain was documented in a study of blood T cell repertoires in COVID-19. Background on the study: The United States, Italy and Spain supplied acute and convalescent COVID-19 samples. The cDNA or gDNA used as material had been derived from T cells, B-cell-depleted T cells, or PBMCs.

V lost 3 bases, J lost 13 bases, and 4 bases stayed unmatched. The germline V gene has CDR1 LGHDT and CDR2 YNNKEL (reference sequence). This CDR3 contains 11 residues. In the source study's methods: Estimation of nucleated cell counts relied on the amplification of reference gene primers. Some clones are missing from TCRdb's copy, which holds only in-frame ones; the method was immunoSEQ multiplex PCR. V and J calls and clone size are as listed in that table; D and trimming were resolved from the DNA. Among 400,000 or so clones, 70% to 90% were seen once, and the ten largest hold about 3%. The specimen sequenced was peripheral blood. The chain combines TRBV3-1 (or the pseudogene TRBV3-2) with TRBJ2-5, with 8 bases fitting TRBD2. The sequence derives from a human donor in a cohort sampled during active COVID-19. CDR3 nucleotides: TGTGCCAGCAGCCAGGGCGGGGGGCCGTACTTC. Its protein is CASSQGGGPYF.